These 31 T cell receptor beta chains came from one sample sequenced in a study of blood T cell repertoires in COVID-19. TCRdb's table, derived via immunoSEQ multiplex PCR, lists solely in-frame clones and lacks some. The repertoire consists of hundreds of thousands of clones, with about four fifths occurring once and the leading ten covering 3% to 4.5%. The sample was peripheral blood. Receptor source: a woman of 80 years or more with acute or convalescent COVID-19.

The V and J genes are TRBV6-5 and TRBJ2-7; 7 bases agree with TRBD1. Germline CDR1 reads MNHEY; CDR2 reads SVGAGI. CDR3 length: 14 amino acids. The J segment lost 0 bases and the V segment lost 6 bases, leaving 5 bases of the junction unmatched. The CDR3 DNA sequence: TGTGCCAGCAGGGCAGGGGGAGCCTCCTACGAGCAGTACTTC. Amino acid sequence: CASRAGGASYEQYF.

In DNA, the CDR3 is TGTGCCAGCAGACGTCCGGGACAGGGGGTTAAGCAGTTCTTC. It translates to CASRRPGQGVKQFF. The rearrangement joins TRBV7-2 to TRBJ2-1; the match to TRBD1 covers 11 bases. With 6 bases clipped from V and 11 bases from J, the junction kept 9 bases outside the gene matches. Germline assignment: CDR1 SGHTA and CDR2 FQGNSA. This CDR3 region has 14 residues.

The rearrangement uses TRBV27 and TRBJ1-1; TRBD1 matches 9 bases. V shed 5 bases and J 5 bases; nucleotides not matched to a gene: 6. Germline CDR1 and CDR2: MNHEY and SMNVEV (reference sequence). This CDR3 spans 14 amino acids. The CDR3 sequence is CASSTGGAGTEAFF. CDR3 bases: TGTGCCAGCAGTACAGGGGGCGCAGGAACTGAAGCTTTCTTT.

The chain uses TRBV29-1 and TRBJ2-3; 16 bases map to TRBD2. Trimming took 6 bases from V and 1 from J; bases not matched to a gene: 1. CDR1 and CDR2 from the germline V gene are SQVTM and ANQGSEA. This CDR3 has 15 amino acids. The CDR3 DNA follows: TGCAGCGTGGGGACTAGCGGGGGGGGCACAGATACGCAGTATTTT. Translated: CSVGTSGGGTDTQYF.

The sample holds one count of this clone. V and J are TRBV28 and TRBJ1-1, with TRBD1 as a possible D gene (5 bases). V lost 4 bases and J 11 bases, leaving 14 bases between the germline ends. There are 12 residues in the CDR3. Germline lookup yields CDR1 MDHEN and CDR2 SYDVKM. The CDR3 DNA is TGTGCCAGCAGTTCTCCCAGCAGGGTGGCTTTCTTT. Its translation: CASSSPSRVAFF.

The genes are TRBV6-5 and TRBJ1-5; D not certain. The CDR3 is made up of 16 amino acids. CDR1 and CDR2 from the germline V gene are MNHEY and SVGAGI. The V gene lost 3 bases and the J gene lost 4 bases, with 16 bases spanning the gap. The CDR3 is CASSYYSGVRNQPQHF. The CDR3 bases are TGTGCCAGCAGTTATTATTCGGGTGTACGGAATCAGCCCCAGCATTTT.

The chain combines TRBV19 with TRBJ1-2; D unresolved. Trimming pared 1 base from V and 4 bases from J, leaving 10 bases between. The germline CDR1 and CDR2 sequences are LNHDA and SQIVND (reference sequence). The CDR3 covers 14 residues. In DNA form, the CDR3 reads TGTGCCAGTAGTATAGGAGGGAATACCTATGGCTACACCTTC. Its protein product is CASSIGGNTYGYTF.

The rearrangement links TRBV10-3 to TRBJ2-7, with TRBD1 matching over 8 bases. Germline V lookup: CDR1 ENHRY, CDR2 SYGVKD. Trimming cost V 6 bases and J 4 bases; bases outside gene matches: 5. The CDR3 has 13 amino acids. The CDR3 protein is CAISSGQGYEQYF. The CDR3 DNA reads as TGTGCCATCAGCTCCGGACAGGGTTACGAGCAGTACTTC.

This chain uses TRBV6-1 with TRBJ1-3, with TRBD1 matching over 9 bases. CDR1 MNHNS and CDR2 SASEGT come from the germline V gene. The CDR3 extends over 13 amino acids. J lost 8 bases, V lost 3 bases, and 2 bases had no gene match. For the CDR3, the DNA is TGTGCCAGCAGTGATAGACAGGGGGACACCATATATTTT. It translates to CASSDRQGDTIYF.

The chain carries TRBV2 and TRBJ1-5; no reliable D call. This CDR3 has 11 residues. Germline V gene sequence: CDR1 SNHLY, CDR2 FYNNEI. Trimming pared 4 bases from V and 5 bases from J, leaving 3 bases between. CDR3 protein: CASSVDQPQHF. CDR3 coding DNA: TGTGCCAGCAGTGTCGATCAGCCCCAGCATTTT.

V usage is TRBV5-4 and J usage is TRBJ1-2; D not resolved. Between the trimmed V and J ends, which lost 3 bases and 3 bases, there was a span of 6 bases. This CDR3 is built from 12 residues. The germline V gene has CDR1 SGHNT and CDR2 YYREEE (reference sequence). In DNA form, the CDR3 reads TGTGCCAGCAGCTCCGGGGACTATGGCTACACCTTC. It codes for CASSSGDYGYTF.

This chain links TRBV7-9 with TRBJ1-6, with 8 bases lining up with TRBD1. Germline CDR1 and CDR2: SEHNR and FQNEAQ (reference sequence). The CDR3 sequence is 14 residues long. The ends lost 5 bases at V and 9 bases at J; junction bases unmatched: 6. CDR3 amino acids: CASSARQGSSPLHF. Written as DNA, the CDR3 is TGTGCCAGCAGCGCTAGACAGGGGTCTTCACCCCTCCACTTT.

The V and J genes are TRBV18 and TRBJ1-2, with unresolved D. Per germline, CDR1 KGHSH and CDR2 LQKENI. CDR3 size: 13 residues. Trimming stripped 3 bases from V and 5 bases from J, with 10 bases between. The CDR3 loop reads CASSPSGGYGYTF. In DNA form, the CDR3 reads TGTGCCAGCTCACCCTCTGGCGGATATGGCTACACCTTC.

V usage is TRBV6-1 and J usage is TRBJ2-7, with 7 bases lining up with TRBD2. The trim removed 3 bases at V and 7 bases at J, leaving 6 bases unmatched. The CDR3 length is 13 residues. The germline V gene encodes CDR1 MNHNS and CDR2 SASEGT. The CDR3 is CASSETGLREQYF. CDR3 in DNA: TGTGCCAGCAGTGAGACGGGACTAAGGGAGCAGTACTTC.

The V gene is TRBV9, the J gene TRBJ2-1; D remains ambiguous. V lost 0 bases to trimming and J lost 2 bases, with 6 bases between them. From germline, CDR1 is SGDLS and CDR2 YYNGEE. The CDR3 consists of 14 residues. Here the CDR3 reads CASSVGVTYNEQFF. For the CDR3, the DNA is TGTGCCAGCAGCGTAGGAGTGACCTACAATGAGCAGTTCTTC.

The genes are TRBV6-5 and TRBJ2-7; D is perhaps TRBD1 (6 bases). Germline V gives CDR1 MNHEY, CDR2 SVGAGI. Trimming left V 6 bases short and J 1 base short, with 13 bases between. The CDR3 loop spans 14 amino acids. CDR3 coding DNA: TGTGCCAGCAGCAGGAACAGGGATTCCTACGAGCAGTACTTC. This encodes CASSRNRDSYEQYF.

This sequence joins TRBV5-1 and TRBJ2-6; D call uncertain. Germline CDR1 SGHRS, CDR2 YFSETQ. The CDR3 extends over 15 amino acids. V was clipped by 3 bases and J by 2 bases, with 9 bases between them. The CDR3 DNA follows: TGCGCCAGCAGCTCGGAGTTACCTGGGGCCAACGTCCTGACTTTC. Protein sequence: CASSSELPGANVLTF.

This chain joins TRBV28 and TRBJ2-3, with 7 bases that match TRBD2. The V and J ends lost 8 bases and 2 bases, in that order; junction bases with no gene match: 7. The CDR3 covers 14 residues. The germline gives CDR1 MDHEN, CDR2 SYDVKM. CDR3 loop: CASLGGILTDTQYF. The CDR3 nucleotides read TGTGCCAGCCTGGGGGGGATCCTCACAGATACGCAGTATTTT.

The rearrangement links TRBV4-3 to TRBJ1-2, with a weak D call TRBD1 (6 bases). The CDR3 has 14 residues. The germline V and J ends were trimmed by 0 bases and 8 bases, with 13 bases remaining between them. Germline loops: CDR1 LGHNA, CDR2 YSLEER. The CDR3 nucleotides are TGCGCCAGCAGCCAAGATCTAGGGGGAAGCGGCTACACCTTC. Translating it yields CASSQDLGGSGYTF.

This clone was recorded once. V usage is TRBV13 and J usage is TRBJ2-5, with 13 nucleotides matching TRBD2. Germline V gene data show CDR1 as PRHDT and CDR2 as FYEKMQ (reference sequence). The CDR3 is 16 residues long. J lost 4 bases, V lost 0 bases, and 2 bases had no gene match. CDR3 loop: CASSLGTSGGAETQYF. The DNA of the CDR3 is TGTGCCAGCAGCTTAGGCACTAGCGGGGGGGCAGAGACCCAGTACTTC.

The V and J genes are TRBV2 and TRBJ1-1; the D gene is possibly TRBD1 (5 bases). The CDR3 length is 13 residues. Germline values: CDR1 SNHLY, CDR2 FYNNEI. V gave up 7 bases and J gave up 5 bases, with 14 bases separating them. The CDR3 DNA reads TGTGCCAGCACCAGGCTAGGGGATACTGAAGCTTTCTTT. It translates to CASTRLGDTEAFF.

Written as DNA, the CDR3 is TGTGCCAGCAGCCAAACCTTTGGGGGGGCGGAAAGGAACACCGGGGAGCTGTTTTTT. Amino acids: CASSQTFGGAERNTGELFF. The V gene is TRBV3-1 (or the pseudogene TRBV3-2), the J gene TRBJ2-2, with TRBD2 as a possible D gene (7 bases). V was trimmed by 2 bases and J by 1 base, leaving 20 bases between them. This CDR3 has 19 amino acids. The V gene's germline CDR1 is LGHDT and CDR2 YNNKEL (reference sequence).

This chain connects TRBV11-3 to TRBJ2-7, with a tentative D call TRBD1 (5 bases). V was shortened by 3 bases and J by 3 bases, with 9 bases between the two germline ends. The germline V gene encodes CDR1 SGHNT and CDR2 YENEEA. This CDR3 has 13 residues. CDR3 nucleotides: TGTGCCAGCAGCTTCGAAGACAGCTACGAGCAGTACTTC. Translation gives CASSFEDSYEQYF.

This rearrangement joins TRBV19 to TRBJ1-5; 10 bases map to TRBD1. Germline-derived CDR1 and CDR2 are LNHDA and SQIVND (reference sequence). CDR3 length equals 17 residues. The junction had 11 bases not matched to a gene; V was cut back by 2 bases and J by 7 bases. The CDR3 region is CASSIIGGQGGRQPQHF. CDR3 nucleotide sequence: TGTGCCAGTAGTATAATAGGAGGACAGGGGGGAAGGCAGCCCCAGCATTTT.

This clone came up once. The V and J genes are TRBV19 and TRBJ1-1, with 7 bases matching TRBD1. The CDR3 sequence is 15 residues long. CDR1 LNHDA and CDR2 SQIVND come from the germline V gene (reference sequence). Trimming took 4 bases from V and 4 from J; bases not matched to a gene: 9. For the CDR3, the DNA is TGTGCCAGTAGTAAGGGGGCAGGGCAGGGCACTGAAGCTTTCTTT. Encoded protein: CASSKGAGQGTEAFF.

The table lists this clone with many counts. The chain links TRBV4-3 to TRBJ2-7; 8 bases are shared with TRBD1. Trimming removed 5 bases from V and 4 bases from J; junction bases left unmatched: 13. This CDR3 contains 16 residues. Germline values: CDR1 LGHNA, CDR2 YSLEER. CDR3 amino acids: CASSFSSTGERYEQYF. In nucleotides, the CDR3 is TGCGCCAGCAGCTTCTCCTCGACAGGGGAGAGGTACGAGCAGTACTTC.

The genes are TRBV7-2 and TRBJ2-3, with TRBD2 identical over 14 bases. V gave up 3 bases and J gave up 8 bases; unmatched junction bases: 4. Germline V CDR1 and CDR2: SGHTA, FQGNSA. The CDR3 totals 15 residues. The CDR3 DNA reads TGTGCCAGCAGCTTTCGGACTAGCGGGGGGCGTACGCAGTATTTT. This sequence encodes CASSFRTSGGRTQYF.

This clone was counted between two and nine times. V and J are TRBV18 and TRBJ2-2; D gene uncertain. This CDR3 is built from 14 residues. CDR1 is KGHSH, CDR2 LQKENI, per germline. Trimming removed 6 bases at V and 7 bases at J, with 15 bases between. The DNA of the CDR3 is TGTGCCAGCTCCACCCTTGAGTTCAACGGGGAGCTGTTTTTT. This gives the protein CASSTLEFNGELFF.

The V gene is TRBV9, the J gene TRBJ1-2; D gene uncertain. The CDR3 consists of 15 residues. Trimming took 4 bases from V and 8 from J, leaving 21 bases between them. Germline V CDR1 and CDR2: SGDLS, YYNGEE. For the CDR3, the DNA is TGTGCCAGCAGCCCTCAAGTGAGTCTGCCTGCGGGCTACACCTTC. Translated: CASSPQVSLPAGYTF.

V usage is TRBV4-2 and J usage is TRBJ1-4; D not certain. V shed 1 base and J shed 0 bases, with 15 bases lying between them. CDR1 is LGHNA and CDR2 is YNFKEQ in the germline V gene. The CDR3 runs to 18 residues. In nucleotides, the CDR3 is TGTGCCAGCAGCCAAGGGCGGGCCAGGTTGACAACTAATGAAAAACTGTTTTTT. Translated: CASSQGRARLTTNEKLFF.

This chain connects TRBV12-3 or TRBV12-4 to TRBJ1-1; D not certain. This CDR3 spans 13 amino acids. V was pared by 3 bases and J by 8 bases, with 13 bases between. CDR3 amino acids: CASSFPTRNEAFF. The CDR3 nucleotides are TGTGCCAGCAGTTTCCCTACCAGGAACGAAGCTTTCTTT.